This TCR beta chain derives from a study of blood T cell repertoires in COVID-19 (TCRdb year 2020). Regarding the research as a whole: Samples from collaborators originated in the United States, Italy and Spain and spanned both the acute and convalescent phases of COVID-19. Subjects who had been exposed to COVID-19, were actively infected with it, or had recovered from it provided the deeply sampled blood TCRbeta repertoires that made up the dataset. Where available, HLA class I and class II types were taken from metadata supplied by the sample provider and were not determined by assay-based typing. Samples came from the ongoing ImmuneRACE study (first 160 participants) plus 1,254 subjects from 6 global collaborators. The prospective study material was composed of cDNA or gDNA derived from T cells, B-cell-depleted T cells, or PBMCs. Nearly every sample came with metadata listing a de-identified subject ID, COVID-19 status, age in years and sex. The repertoires were released in a freely available public database intended as a resource for research on the immune response to SARS-CoV-2. Beyond this particular receptor, the publication reports: How much clinical and demographic metadata was included differed by source and by participant, and the metadata was provided uncurated.

Per the germline V gene, SGHRS is the CDR1 and YFSETQ is the CDR2. Clipping removes 3 bases from V and 3 bases from J, with 5 as the unmatched junction base count. Reading from cysteine to phenylalanine, the CDR3 counts 15 amino acids. Of all the DNA, just the CDR3 is kept, 45 bases in frame from base 1. This clone was counted a single time. What this receptor recognizes is not known. No base qualities exist here, and no much larger clone lies one base off it. TCRbeta CDR3 regions were amplified from genomic DNA by means of the immunoSEQ Assay, a bias-controlled multiplex PCR. The study's processing was this. The number of nucleated cells in each sample was estimated by amplification of reference gene primers within the assay. To quantify the absolute abundance of each unique TCRbeta CDR3 rearrangement, sequence reads were collapsed and filtered. Productive Simpson clonality was computed per sample as the square root of Simpson's diversity index over productive rearrangements. The table was pulled from immuneACCESS by TCRdb, which kept in-frame rearrangements only. Such tables lose some clones; where checked, under half of the loss comes from unresolved V genes, and the rest has no known cause. The V and J calls and the clone size are those of that table, but D and trimming were determined from the DNA. For this sample there are around 250,000 clones; almost 85% appear just once. The top ten clonotypes cover about 15% of the sample.

Participants in the prospective study were enrolled through a virtual design, were aged 18 to 89 years, and lived in 24 United States geographic areas. To assign participants to cohorts, the prospective study relied on clinical history that participants themselves reported in a screening survey and a study questionnaire. For ImmuneRACE Cohort 3, a participant was defined as recovered based on two consecutive negative NP/OP PCR tests, clearance by a healthcare professional, or resolution of symptoms. In the prospective study, mobile phlebotomists collected whole blood, serum and a nasopharyngeal or oropharyngeal swab from each participant. Prospective study participants could optionally give additional blood draws and questionnaires over an approximately 2-month period. Before DNA extraction, prospective study blood samples were shipped either frozen or at room temperature.

This sequence was found in a middle-aged man who had recovered from COVID-19. The chain couples TRBV5-1 to TRBJ2-1; 8 bases in the junction line up with TRBD1. Sequenced: PBMCs or T cells enriched from blood (not recorded which). In nucleotides, the sequence is TGCGCCAGCAGCTGGCGGACAGGGAACTACAATGAGCAGTTCTTC. This translates into CASSWRTGNYNEQFF.